These T cell receptor beta chains were read from a single sample in a study of blood T cell repertoires in COVID-19. The data were produced by immunoSEQ multiplex PCR, yet TCRdb's version contains in-frame clones alone and is incomplete. The data contain 200,000 to 250,000 clones, approximately 88% of them singletons. Sequencing was done on a sample of peripheral blood. All receptors come from a woman in her thirties with COVID-19, enrolled during active disease. CDR3s include the opening cysteine and the closing phenylalanine or tryptophan. The D gene is left open where the match is weak. The listing skips clone size in some rows; elsewhere it reads once, few, many or a size class.

NA,TRBJ2-2,TRBV27,NA,TGTGCCAGCAGTTTACCCCTCATTCGGGTCGCGAACACCGGGGAGCTGTTTTTT,CASSLPLIRVANTGELFF
NA,TRBJ2-1,TRBV30,NA,TGTGCCTGGAGTGTACGGGATTGGACGGGAGCCCCCTACAATGAGCAGTTCTTC,CAWSVRDWTGAPYNEQFF
NA,TRBJ2-1,TRBV6-2/TRBV6-3,NA,TGTGCCAGCAGCCGCGTCGGCAATGAGCAGTTCTTC,CASSRVGNEQFF
NA,TRBJ2-7,TRBV7-2,NA,TGTGCCAGCAGCCCCCGCCAGAGCGATCACCAGTACTTC,CASSPRQSDHQYF
NA,TRBJ1-5,TRBV4-1,TRBD1,TGCGCCAGCAGCCACCCCGGACAGGGCAGCAATCAGCCCCAGCATTTT,CASSHPGQGSNQPQHF
NA,TRBJ2-1,TRBV6-1,NA,TGTGCCAGCAGGGAAGGAGTTAACAATGAGCAGTTCTTC,CASREGVNNEQFF
NA,TRBJ2-2,TRBV11-3,TRBD1,TGTGCCAGCAGCTTCGGGACAGGGGTCACCGGGGAGCTGTTTTTT,CASSFGTGVTGELFF
NA,TRBJ2-1,TRBV5-1,TRBD1,TGCGCCAGCAGCTTGTATGGGGGACAGCACTACAATGAGCAGTTCTTC,CASSLYGGQHYNEQFF
NA,TRBJ2-5,TRBV7-2,TRBD1,TGTGCCAGCAGCCACAGGGGGCCCTCCGAAGAGACCCAGTACTTC,CASSHRGPSEETQYF
few,TRBJ2-7,TRBV5-8,NA,TGTGCCAGCAGCCAGGCCTACGAGCAGTACTTC,CASSQAYEQYF
NA,TRBJ2-1,TRBV15,TRBD2,TGTGCCACCAGCAGAGATAGGCTAGCGGGGGGCCACAATGAGCAGTTCTTC,CATSRDRLAGGHNEQFF
NA,TRBJ1-2,TRBV11-3,NA,TGTGCCAGCAGCTTCGACAGTACAAACTATGGCTACACCTTC,CASSFDSTNYGYTF
NA,TRBJ2-1,TRBV10-3,TRBD2,TGTGCCATCACCGAGTTTAGCGGGGGGGCCTACAATGAGCAGTTCTTC,CAITEFSGGAYNEQFF
many,TRBJ2-7,TRBV11-2,NA,TGTGCCAGCAGCCATGGGGTAACAGGAGCCTACGAGCAGTACTTC,CASSHGVTGAYEQYF
once,TRBJ2-7,TRBV3-1/TRBV3-2,NA,TGTGCCAGCAGCCCGAGACAGGATCCCTACGAGCAGTACTTC,CASSPRQDPYEQYF
NA,TRBJ1-3,TRBV11-3,TRBD1,TGTGCCAGCAGCCAAGACAGGGGATACTCTGGAAACACCATATATTTT,CASSQDRGYSGNTIYF
few,TRBJ1-6,TRBV2,NA,TGTGCTCGGGGAGGGGAGTATAATTCACCCCTCCACTTT,CARGGEYNSPLHF
NA,TRBJ2-1,TRBV11-2,TRBD2,TGTGCCAGCAGCCCTCGGGACGGACTAGCAAGGGGCAATGAGCAGTTCTTC,CASSPRDGLARGNEQFF
NA,TRBJ2-2,TRBV4-2,TRBD1,TGTGCCAGCAGCCAAGAGGGGGACAGGACAAACACCGGGGAGCTGTTTTTT,CASSQEGDRTNTGELFF
NA,TRBJ1-1,TRBV7-9,NA,TGTGCCAGCAGCTTAGGACCCTACAGGGACCCTGAAGCTTTCTTT,CASSLGPYRDPEAFF
NA,TRBJ2-1,TRBV18,TRBD2,TGTGCCAGCTCACAGCGGGGATCGTCAGCCTACAATGAGCAGTTCTTC,CASSQRGSSAYNEQFF
NA,TRBJ2-5,TRBV11-3,TRBD2,TGTGCCAGCGGGAGGGCCCGAGAGACCCAGTACTTC,CASGRARETQYF
few,TRBJ2-3,TRBV7-9,NA,TGTGCCAGCAGCTTCGTGGAGGATACGCAGTATTTT,CASSFVEDTQYF
NA,TRBJ2-1,TRBV6-4,TRBD2,TGTGCCAGCAGCCGGGGACTAGCGGGAGAGAAGCAGTTCTTC,CASSRGLAGEKQFF
NA,TRBJ2-5,TRBV5-1,TRBD1,TGCGCCAGCAGCGGCAGGGGGCTTCAAGAGACCCAGTACTTC,CASSGRGLQETQYF
NA,TRBJ2-3,TRBV20-1,NA,TGCAGTGCTAGTCCTGTAGTGGGCACAGATACGCAGTATTTT,CSASPVVGTDTQYF
NA,TRBJ2-1,TRBV18,TRBD2,TGTGCCAGCTCACCAGGGACTAGCGTTTACAATGAGCAGTTCTTC,CASSPGTSVYNEQFF
NA,TRBJ2-1,TRBV20-1,TRBD1,TGCAGTGCTAGTGTGGGACAGATCTCCTACAATGAGCAGTTCTTC,CSASVGQISYNEQFF
NA,TRBJ1-5,TRBV7-2,NA,TGTGCCAGCAGCGAGAAGGGGTACAATCAGCCCCAGCATTTT,CASSEKGYNQPQHF
NA,TRBJ2-6,TRBV10-3,TRBD2,TGTGCCATCAGCAACCTACTAGCGGGGGGAATGGCCGGGGCCAACGTCCTGACTTTC,CAISNLLAGGMAGANVLTF
NA,TRBJ1-2,TRBV19,TRBD1,TGTGCCAGTATTGATACAGGGGGCTTCTATGGCTACACCTTC,CASIDTGGFYGYTF
NA,TRBJ1-5,TRBV7-8,NA,TGTGCCAGCAGCTCGCAGGGCGTCAATCAGCCCCAGCATTTT,CASSSQGVNQPQHF
NA,TRBJ1-1,TRBV6-6,NA,TGTGCCAGCAGGTACGACACCGACAGGAACACTGAAGCTTTCTTT,CASRYDTDRNTEAFF
NA,TRBJ1-2,TRBV12-3/TRBV12-4,TRBD1,TGTGCCAGCACCAGAGTTCAGGGGGATGGCTACACCTTC,CASTRVQGDGYTF
NA,TRBJ1-2,TRBV7-9,NA,TGTGCCAGCAGCTTAGCCTCGGGGGATGGCTACACCTTC,CASSLASGDGYTF
NA,TRBJ2-4,TRBV4-2,NA,TGTGCCAGCAGCCAAGGGGGCGTGAAGGACATTCAGTACTTC,CASSQGGVKDIQYF
NA,TRBJ1-2,TRBV28,NA,TGTGCCAGCAGGGTTAGCGGCTATGGCTACACCTTC,CASRVSGYGYTF
NA,TRBJ2-5,TRBV2,NA,TGTGCCAGCAGTGAAGTCGACAGGTCCCAAGAGACCCAGTACTTC,CASSEVDRSQETQYF
NA,TRBJ1-1,TRBV28,NA,TGTGCCAGCAGCCGCGGTAGGAACACTGAAGCTTTCTTT,CASSRGRNTEAFF
NA,TRBJ1-5,TRBV2,NA,TGTGCCAGCATGTGGGGGGGCGATAGCAATCAGCCCCAGCATTTT,CASMWGGDSNQPQHF
NA,TRBJ2-7,TRBV7-2,NA,TGTGCCAGCAGCGCAGGGGCGAGGTACGAGCAGTACTTC,CASSAGARYEQYF
NA,TRBJ1-6,TRBV7-2,NA,TGTGCCAGCAGCTTAAGACAGGCAGGGTATAATTCACCCCTCCACTTT,CASSLRQAGYNSPLHF
NA,TRBJ1-3,TRBV10-1,NA,TGCGCCAGCAGGGCGGCTAGAGGAAACACCATATATTTT,CASRAARGNTIYF
NA,TRBJ1-1,TRBV7-6,NA,TGTGCCAGCAGCTTGGAGGGCGGGAACACTGAAGCTTTCTTT,CASSLEGGNTEAFF
NA,TRBJ2-7,TRBV5-1,NA,TGCGCCAGCAGCTTGGGCGGGTTGCTCTCCTACGAGCAGTACTTC,CASSLGGLLSYEQYF
NA,TRBJ1-2,TRBV18,NA,TGTGCCAGCTCACCTCGAGGAGGGGGGGTCTATGGCTACACCTTC,CASSPRGGGVYGYTF
once,TRBJ2-1,TRBV9,TRBD2,TGTGCCAGCAGCGTAGCTGGCGGGAGCTTTGATGAGCAGTTCTTC,CASSVAGGSFDEQFF
NA,TRBJ2-3,TRBV27,NA,TGTGCCAGCAGTCCTCGGGCTAGGGGAACAGATACGCAGTATTTT,CASSPRARGTDTQYF
once,TRBJ2-5,TRBV5-4,TRBD2,TGTGCCAGCAACCGGGCTAGCGGGAGGGCCGCGTGGGAGACCCAGTACTTC,CASNRASGRAAWETQYF
NA,TRBJ2-5,TRBV27,NA,TGTGCCAGCAGTACCCAGCGGACGGGAGAGACCCAGTACTTC,CASSTQRTGETQYF
NA,TRBJ2-4,TRBV19,NA,TGTGCCAGTAGTGCCAGGGGGGAGATTCAGTACTTC,CASSARGEIQYF
NA,TRBJ1-6,TRBV15,TRBD1,TGTGCCACCAGCAGAGAAGGGACAGGGGTCTCCTATAATTCACCCCTCCACTTT,CATSREGTGVSYNSPLHF
NA,TRBJ1-3,TRBV4-3,TRBD1,TGCGCCAGCAGCCAAGACATCGGCAGGGGGAACTCTGGAAACACCATATATTTT,CASSQDIGRGNSGNTIYF
NA,TRBJ1-2,TRBV7-9,TRBD1,TGTGCCAGCAGCCTCGGGACAGGGAACTATGGCTACACCTTC,CASSLGTGNYGYTF
NA,TRBJ2-5,TRBV5-1,TRBD2,TGCGCCAGCAGCTCCGGGGGGACTCCGGCCGAGACCCAGTACTTC,CASSSGGTPAETQYF